Listed below are T cell receptor beta chains from one sample, sequenced in a study of blood T cell repertoires in COVID-19. Sequencing used immunoSEQ multiplex PCR; TCRdb keeps in-frame clones, though not all of them. The repertoire holds just under 65,000 clones, with roughly 80% as singletons. Material: peripheral blood. The receptors derive from a human donor in a cohort sampled during active COVID-19. Both conserved end residues are part of each CDR3. The D gene is left open where the match is weak. Some rows mark clone size as missing; the rest say once, few, many or name a class of expanded clone.

-	-	14	TRBV27	TRBJ1-1	TGTGCCAGCAGTTTGGGGGGACTGAACACTGAAGCTTTCTTT	CASSLGGLNTEAFF
-	-	14	TRBV3-1/TRBV3-2	TRBJ1-6	TGTGCCAGCAGCCGGACAGAGCAAAATTCACCCCTCCACTTT	CASSRTEQNSPLHF
TRBD2	-	15	TRBV5-5	TRBJ2-1	TGTGCCAGCAGCCGTCGACTAGCACTCGTGGATGAGCAGTTCTTC	CASSRRLALVDEQFF
TRBD1	-	16	TRBV5-1	TRBJ2-5	TGCGCCAGCAGCTTGGCCGGAAAGGGGGCAGGGGAGACCCAGTACTTC	CASSLAGKGAGETQYF
TRBD2	-	21	TRBV3-1/TRBV3-2	TRBJ2-4	TGTGCCAGCAGCCAAGCGGGCCCCGGGACTAGCGGGGGAGGAGCCAAAAACATTCAGTACTTC	CASSQAGPGTSGGGAKNIQYF
-	-	13	TRBV11-2	TRBJ2-5	TGTGCCAGCAGCCTGGACAGCCAAGAGACCCAGTACTTC	CASSLDSQETQYF
TRBD1	-	16	TRBV30	TRBJ1-1	TGTGCCTGGAGTGTCTGGACAGGGGTCGTGAACACTGAAGCTTTCTTT	CAWSVWTGVVNTEAFF
-	-	15	TRBV18	TRBJ1-5	TGTGCCAGCTCACCAGGATCCAGGAGCAATCAGCCCCAGCATTTT	CASSPGSRSNQPQHF
-	-	14	TRBV28	TRBJ2-1	TGTGCCAGCAGTTTAGTAACAACCTACAATGAGCAGTTCTTC	CASSLVTTYNEQFF
TRBD1	-	17	TRBV7-3	TRBJ1-1	TGTGCCAGCAGCTTAATCGGGACAGGGGGTTTGAACACTGAAGCTTTCTTT	CASSLIGTGGLNTEAFF
-	-	12	TRBV12-3/TRBV12-4	TRBJ1-2	TGTGCCAGTCAAACAGAGAACTATGGCTACACCTTC	CASQTENYGYTF
TRBD1	-	16	TRBV28	TRBJ1-1	TGTGCCAGCAGTGTAGAGTCGCGACAGGGGGCTGTTGACGCTTTCTTT	CASSVESRQGAVDAFF
-	-	14	TRBV5-1	TRBJ1-1	TGCGCCAGCAGCTTGCTTCCTAGAGCAACTGAAGCTTTCTTT	CASSLLPRATEAFF
TRBD2	once	15	TRBV5-4	TRBJ2-3	TGTGCCAGCAGCTCTGGACTAGCGGGATCGAATACGCAGTATTTT	CASSSGLAGSNTQYF
-	few	14	TRBV3-1/TRBV3-2	TRBJ1-6	TGTGCCAGCAGCCTCGCAGAGGTACTCGGACCCCTCCACTTT	CASSLAEVLGPLHF
-	-	14	TRBV5-4	TRBJ2-7	TGTGCCAGCAGCTTGGGCGGGGCCAACTACGAGCAGTACTTC	CASSLGGANYEQYF
-	-	12	TRBV6-5	TRBJ2-2	TGTGCCAGCAGACAGCGGACCGGGGAGCTGTTTTTT	CASRQRTGELFF
-	-	17	TRBV7-9	TRBJ2-4	TGTGCCAGCAGCTTAAGTAGGGGGATACTAGCCAAAAACATTCAGTACTTC	CASSLSRGILAKNIQYF
-	-	14	TRBV19	TRBJ1-2	TGTGCCAGTAGGATCAGCGGGGTTGGCTATGGCTACACCTTC	CASRISGVGYGYTF
-	-	13	TRBV7-8	TRBJ1-2	TGTGCCAGCACCCCAGGACAGTTCTATGGCTACACCTTC	CASTPGQFYGYTF
-	-	15	TRBV2	TRBJ1-5	TGTGCCAGCAGTGGCCAGGCGCGTGCCAATCAGCCCCAGCATTTT	CASSGQARANQPQHF
TRBD1	-	15	TRBV7-9	TRBJ1-2	TGTGCCAGCAGCCCTAACACAGGGGGGAACTATGGCTACACCTTC	CASSPNTGGNYGYTF
-	-	14	TRBV19	TRBJ1-1	TGTGCCAGTAGTATTTTGGGGGCGGTCCCTGAAGCTTTCTTT	CASSILGAVPEAFF
-	-	14	TRBV15	TRBJ1-6	TGTGCCACCAGCAGAGGACAGCCATTAACACCCCTCCACTTT	CATSRGQPLTPLHF
-	once	16	TRBV19	TRBJ2-2	TGTGCCAGTAGTAAGGCCCTCGGACTATCCTCCGGGGAGCTGTTTTTT	CASSKALGLSSGELFF
-	-	15	TRBV18	TRBJ2-7	TGTGCCAGCTCCCGTTCTACGGGGGAGGTCTACGAGCAGTACTTC	CASSRSTGEVYEQYF